This T cell receptor (beta chain) was captured in a study of blood T cell repertoires in COVID-19. Study details: Some COVID-19 samples were acute and others convalescent; all came from the United States, Italy and Spain. From T cells, B-cell-depleted T cells, or PBMCs came the material, which was cDNA or gDNA.

As originally analysed: Estimates of nucleated cell counts were drawn from the amplification of reference gene primers. This table comes from immunoSEQ multiplex PCR, and its TCRdb copy is limited to in-frame clones, with some not included. V, J and clone size reflect that table, while D and trimming were determined from the DNA. This table holds hundreds of thousands of clones, about 87% found once. The sequenced sample was peripheral blood. This receptor was identified in a man aged 55 to 69 who had recovered from COVID-19.

The CDR3 loop is CASSIAFGTATEAFF. Written as DNA, the CDR3 is TGTGCCAGTAGTATAGCCTTCGGGACAGCCACTGAAGCTTTCTTT. The V gene is TRBV19, the J gene TRBJ1-1; 7 nucleotides align to TRBD1. The CDR3 extends over 15 amino acids. J lost 4 bases, V lost 1 base, and 6 bases had no gene match. The germline V gene encodes CDR1 LNHDA and CDR2 SQIVND (reference sequence).